This T cell receptor beta chain was obtained from a study of CD8+CD57+ T cells in acquired aplastic anemia. Study-wide points: Under 35 was the count of CD8+ CDR3 sequences that patients shared with controls.

The use of genomic DNA as template underpinned the TCR beta VDJ and CDR3 profiling. TCRdb called the reads again in MiXCR, with one record for every CDR3 protein. This table has some 180,000 distinct CDR3 sequences, around half appearing once. The CDR3 spans 13 residues. Germline V lookup: CDR1 ENHRY, CDR2 SYGVKD. V lost 2 bases and J 7 bases, leaving 12 bases between the germline ends. As to this clonotype: Its antigen remains unknown.

The specimen sequenced was sorted CD4+, CD8+, or CD8+CD57+ T cells (not recorded which) from PBMCs. This receptor was obtained from a human donor in good health. The genes are TRBV10-3 and TRBJ2-7; D may be TRBD1 or TRBD2 (5 bases each). The CDR3 loop is CAISEPGPPEQYF. As DNA, the CDR3 is TGTGCCATCAGTGAGCCGGGACCCCCTGAGCAGTACTTC.